The source of this TCR beta chain is a study of blood T cell repertoires in COVID-19. On the study more broadly: Specimens from acute and convalescent COVID-19 originated in the United States, Italy and Spain. Sources were T cells, B-cell-depleted T cells, or PBMCs; the material itself was cDNA or gDNA.

Germline V gene sequence: CDR1 SGHNT, CDR2 YYREEE (reference sequence). Trimming removed 4 bases from V and 7 bases from J; junction bases left unmatched: 8. The CDR3 has 14 residues. Original processing notes: By means of reference gene primer amplification, nucleated cell counts were estimated. Sequencing was performed with immunoSEQ multiplex PCR; in TCRdb, only in-frame clones are kept and a portion is missing. That table supplies the V and J calls and clone size; D and trimming were determined from the DNA. The sample has fewer than 85,000 clones; more than 60% are singletons. V is TRBV5-4 and J is TRBJ2-1; 7 positions match TRBD1. The source is a woman older than 75 with active or convalescent COVID-19. Sample: peripheral blood. DNA of the CDR3: TGTGCCAGCAGCCTGGGACAGTCTAGGAATGAGCAGTTCTTC. This gives the protein CASSLGQSRNEQFF.